This TCR beta chain was sequenced for a study of blood T cell repertoires in COVID-19 (dated by TCRdb to between 2020 and 2021). General notes on the study: Collaborator samples came from the United States, Italy and Spain and covered acute and convalescent phases of COVID-19. The material from the prospective study consisted of cDNA or gDNA derived from T cells, B-cell-depleted T cells, or PBMCs. Subjects who had been exposed to COVID-19, were actively infected with it, or had recovered from it provided the deeply sampled blood TCRbeta repertoires that made up the dataset. The repertoires were released in a freely available public database intended as a resource for research on the immune response to SARS-CoV-2. The samples were drawn from the first 160 participants of the ongoing ImmuneRACE study and from 1,200 or so subjects provided by 6 global collaborators. Sample metadata almost always included a de-identified subject ID, COVID-19 status, age in years and sex. HLA class I and class II types, where available, came from metadata supplied by the sample provider rather than from assay-based typing. Study-wide conclusions, independent of this receptor: The quantity of clinical and demographic metadata differed by source and by participant and was supplied without curation.

Each collaborating institution followed its own protocols to collect whole blood in K2EDTA tubes. For TCRbeta analysis, collaborators shipped samples in one of three forms: frozen whole blood, isolated PBMCs, or DNA extracted from either of those sample types. The germline V and J ends show losses of 8 bases and 6 bases respectively, and no gene match explains 7 bases of the junction. The CDR3 covers 14 residues, taking in both the cysteine and the phenylalanine. CDR3 DNA only is kept here, 42 bases in frame from base 1. According to the germline V gene, CDR1 reads SNHLY and CDR2 reads FYNNEI. For this clone: Its binding antigen is unknown. No much larger clone exists at a distance of one base, and base qualities are not known.

TCRbeta CDR3 regions were amplified from genomic DNA by means of the immunoSEQ Assay, a bias-controlled multiplex PCR. The study's processing was this. Nucleated cell counts per sample were estimated from amplification of reference gene primers within the assay. To quantify the absolute abundance of each unique TCRbeta CDR3 rearrangement, sequence reads were collapsed and filtered. For each sample, productive Simpson clonality was calculated by taking the square root of Simpson's diversity index across productive rearrangements. TCRdb mirrors the immuneACCESS table, restricted to in-frame sequences. Some clones are absent from its copies; in checked studies, under half trace to an unresolved V gene, and the reason for the others is unknown. The V and J calls and clone size come from that table; D and trimming were worked out from the DNA. The sample contains around 100,000 clones, around 86% of them found a single time. The top ten clones comprise over 2.5% of the sample.

The specimen sequenced was peripheral blood. The sequence was obtained from a man in his fifties or sixties with active or convalescent COVID-19. The V gene is TRBV2 and the J gene is TRBJ1-4; 9 nucleotides in the junction match TRBD1. The DNA sequence is as follows: TGTGCCAGCCGATTTAGGGACAGGGATGAAAAACTGTTTTTT. Translated, this gives CASRFRDRDEKLFF.